A selection of T cell receptor beta chains follows, all from one sample in a study of shared clonotypes between healthy human individuals. The protocol was immunoSEQ multiplex PCR, while the TCRdb copy is restricted to in-frame clones and leaves out a portion. Here the sample spans 2 million to 2.5 million clones, approximately 94% being singletons. Sequencing was done on a sample of naive CD4+ T cells sorted from blood. These receptors were taken from a man aged 18 to 29 in good health. CDR3s include the opening cysteine and the closing phenylalanine or tryptophan. D genes are given only for firm matches. Clone size appears in some rows only: once, few, many, or a class for an expanded clone.

cdr3_aa cdr3_nt cdr3_length j_call v_call d_call clone_size
CASTMGGNHGYTF TGTGCCAGCACCATGGGAGGGAATCATGGCTACACCTTC 13 TRBJ1-2 TRBV5-4 NA few
CASSLFGSYGYTF TGTGCCAGCAGTTTATTTGGTTCGTATGGCTACACCTTC 13 TRBJ1-2 TRBV27 NA once
CASSSRDGDTGELFF TGCGCCAGCAGCTCCCGGGACGGAGACACCGGGGAGCTGTTTTTT 15 TRBJ2-2 TRBV5-1 NA NA
CASSLDSGVQGARRITGYTF TGTGCCAGCAGCTTAGATTCGGGGGTTCAGGGGGCGAGGAGAATTACTGGCTACACCTTC 20 TRBJ1-2 TRBV11-2 TRBD1 NA
CASSQPGEGANEKLFF TGTGCCAGCAGTCAGCCGGGGGAGGGGGCTAATGAAAAACTGTTTTTT 16 TRBJ1-4 TRBV28 NA NA
CSAPNGGQYF TGCAGTGCTCCCAACGGGGGGCAGTACTTC 10 TRBJ2-7 TRBV20-1 NA NA
CASSLDVSYNEQFF TGTGCCAGCAGCTTAGACGTATCCTACAATGAGCAGTTCTTC 14 TRBJ2-1 TRBV7-2 NA NA
CASSEGTRLKTQYF TGTGCCAGCAGTGAAGGAACTAGGTTAAAGACCCAGTACTTC 14 TRBJ2-5 TRBV6-1 NA NA
CASSFRGGGGNEQYF TGTGCCAGCAGTTTCAGAGGGGGCGGTGGAAACGAGCAGTACTTC 15 TRBJ2-7 TRBV27 TRBD1 once
CASSLGFPGQGKVSEQYF TGTGCCAGCAGCTTAGGGTTCCCGGGACAGGGGAAGGTCTCCGAGCAGTACTTC 18 TRBJ2-7 TRBV7-2 TRBD1 NA
CASRGGGAGQPQHF TGTGCCAGTAGGGGAGGGGGCGCGGGGCAGCCCCAGCATTTT 14 TRBJ1-5 TRBV6-6 TRBD1 NA
CASSLVAGNYGYTF TGTGCCAGCAGCTTAGTAGCAGGGAACTATGGCTACACCTTC 14 TRBJ1-2 TRBV7-2 NA NA
CASSYSAAGRSPLHF TGTGCCAGCAGTTACTCGGCCGCTGGGAGATCACCCCTCCACTTT 15 TRBJ1-6 TRBV6-5 NA once
CASSLPNQETQYF TGCGCCAGCAGCTTGCCGAACCAAGAGACCCAGTACTTC 13 TRBJ2-5 TRBV5-1 NA NA
CASSLGGRGQNEQYF TGCGCCAGCAGCTTGGGAGGCCGGGGGCAGAACGAGCAGTACTTC 15 TRBJ2-7 TRBV5-1 NA NA
CASSLGAPGAYGYTF TGTGCCAGCAGCTTGGGTGCTCCAGGGGCTTATGGCTACACCTTC 15 TRBJ1-2 TRBV5-4 NA NA
CASSFGGLREQYF TGTGCCAGCAGCTTTGGAGGGTTGCGCGAGCAGTACTTC 13 TRBJ2-7 TRBV7-2 NA NA
CASIHNANYGYTF TGTGCCAGCATCCACAATGCTAACTATGGCTACACCTTC 13 TRBJ1-2 TRBV2 NA NA
CASSGQVSSYNEQFF TGTGCCAGCAGCGGACAGGTTAGCTCCTACAATGAGCAGTTCTTC 15 TRBJ2-1 TRBV9 NA once
CASSRQPVDSPLHF TGTGCCAGCAGTCGCCAGCCAGTGGATTCACCCCTCCACTTT 14 TRBJ1-6 TRBV6-6 NA NA
CASARGGGNTDTQYF TGTGCCAGCGCCAGAGGCGGGGGCAACACAGATACGCAGTATTTT 15 TRBJ2-3 TRBV7-3 NA NA
CASSPRTSVETQYF TGTGCCAGCTCACCGCGGACTAGCGTGGAGACCCAGTACTTC 14 TRBJ2-5 TRBV18 TRBD2 NA
CASSLGASTEAFF TGCGCCAGCAGCTTGGGTGCTAGCACTGAAGCTTTCTTT 13 TRBJ1-1 TRBV5-1 NA NA
CASQARGQPQHF TGTGCCAGCCAGGCCCGGGGACAGCCCCAGCATTTT 12 TRBJ1-5 TRBV18 NA NA
CASSSVAGVPYNEQFF TGTGCCAGCAGTTCTGTAGCGGGAGTCCCCTACAATGAGCAGTTCTTC 16 TRBJ2-1 TRBV28 TRBD2 NA
CASSPGLAGVYEQYF TGTGCCAGCAGCCCGGGACTAGCGGGAGTCTACGAGCAGTACTTC 15 TRBJ2-7 TRBV7-2 TRBD2 few
CASSPGLAKETQYF TGTGCCAGCAGCCCGGGACTAGCGAAAGAGACCCAGTACTTC 14 TRBJ2-5 TRBV9 TRBD2 NA
CASSVIDARTPNEQFF TGTGCCAGCAGCGTCATTGACGCACGTACCCCTAATGAGCAGTTCTTC 16 TRBJ2-1 TRBV9 NA NA
CASSPTHGGSSYNEQFF TGTGCCAGCAGCCCCACCCACGGCGGTAGCTCCTACAATGAGCAGTTCTTC 17 TRBJ2-1 TRBV9 NA NA
CASSGDTRGRLYEQYF TGTGCCAGTAGTGGGGATACGCGGGGACGGTTGTACGAGCAGTACTTC 16 TRBJ2-7 TRBV19 NA NA
CASSSPGTGLNTEAFF TGTGCCAGCAGCAGTCCCGGGACAGGATTGAACACTGAAGCTTTCTTT 16 TRBJ1-1 TRBV7-2 TRBD1 NA
CASSIPREGDYGYTF TGTGCCAGTAGTATTCCCCGGGAGGGGGACTATGGCTACACCTTC 15 TRBJ1-2 TRBV19 NA NA
CASSSTGGGTDTQYF TGTGCCAGTAGTAGTACAGGGGGAGGCACAGATACGCAGTATTTT 15 TRBJ2-3 TRBV19 TRBD1 NA
CASSLRPRPGAEPTYNEQFF TGTGCCAGCAGCTTAAGGCCGCGGCCAGGTGCCGAGCCCACCTACAATGAGCAGTTCTTC 20 TRBJ2-1 TRBV7-3 NA NA
CASSESVQVGGEAFF TGTGCCAGCAGTGAATCAGTCCAGGTTGGCGGTGAGGCTTTCTTT 15 TRBJ1-1 TRBV25-1 NA NA
CAWGGGTDTQYF TGTGCCTGGGGGGGTGGCACTGATACGCAGTATTTT 12 TRBJ2-3 TRBV30 NA once
CASGPGRTANNQPQHF TGTGCTAGTGGTCCGGGAAGGACAGCGAACAATCAGCCCCAGCATTTT 16 TRBJ1-5 TRBV12-5 NA NA
CASLQGTKNTEAFF TGTGCCAGTCTTCAAGGGACAAAAAACACTGAAGCTTTCTTT 14 TRBJ1-1 TRBV28 NA NA
CASSDPGQAFEAFF TGTGCCAGCAGTGACCCCGGTCAGGCTTTTGAAGCTTTCTTT 14 TRBJ1-1 TRBV2 NA NA
CASSIDSVNEKLFF TGTGCCAGCTCGATCGACAGCGTTAATGAAAAACTGTTTTTT 14 TRBJ1-4 TRBV18 NA NA
CASSSGLVSYEQYF TGTGCCAGCAGCTCGGGACTGGTATCCTACGAGCAGTACTTC 14 TRBJ2-7 TRBV5-5 NA NA
CASVGGGAQYF TGTGCCAGCGTAGGAGGGGGGGCGCAGTACTTC 11 TRBJ2-7 TRBV25-1 NA NA
CASSEDVASGITDTQYF TGTGCCAGCAGTGAAGATGTCGCTAGCGGGATTACAGATACGCAGTATTTT 17 TRBJ2-3 TRBV25-1 TRBD2 NA
CASSLEGLQETQYF TGCGCCAGCAGCTTGGAAGGGCTCCAAGAGACCCAGTACTTC 14 TRBJ2-5 TRBV5-1 NA once
CASSSDTVFQYF TGTGCCAGCAGCTCCGACACTGTCTTTCAGTACTTC 12 TRBJ2-4 TRBV9 NA NA
CAISGVGDTGELFF TGTGCCATCAGTGGTGTGGGAGACACCGGGGAGCTGTTTTTT 14 TRBJ2-2 TRBV10-3 NA NA
CASSLAKGTGLYEQYF TGTGCCAGCAGCTTAGCGAAAGGGACTGGGTTGTACGAGCAGTACTTC 16 TRBJ2-7 TRBV11-2 NA NA
CASSEFEGGRNQPQHF TGTGCCAGCAGTGAATTCGAAGGTGGGCGCAATCAGCCCCAGCATTTT 16 TRBJ1-5 TRBV6-1 NA NA